Listed here are 22 T cell receptor beta chains from one sample, sequenced in a study of cytomegalovirus exposure and HLA in healthy donors. The study ran its PCR with 60 Vbeta and 13 Jbeta primers. Repertoires were generated with immunoSEQ multiplex PCR, while TCRdb's copy carries only in-frame clones and drops some. The sample gives some 190,000 clones, roughly 87% of which show up once; 0.9% to 1.2% is in the top ten. Sample: PBMCs. Source of these receptors: a boy aged 2-15 years in good health and CMV-seronegative.

The V and J genes are TRBV5-1 and TRBJ2-3; the D gene is possibly TRBD2 (6 bases). The CDR3 loop spans 16 amino acids. V lost 3 bases and J 0 bases, leaving 14 bases between the germline ends. CDR1 is SGHRS and CDR2 is YFSETQ in the germline V gene. CDR3 protein: CASSWGGGVSTDTQYF. In nucleotides, the CDR3 is TGCGCCAGCAGCTGGGGAGGAGGGGTGAGCACAGATACGCAGTATTTT.

In regard to this clone: One end of the junction is discordant with germline, which a read error may explain. This rearrangement joins TRBV7-9 to TRBJ2-7, with D tentatively TRBD1 (6 bases). CDR1 is SEHNR, CDR2 FQNEAQ, per germline (reference sequence). The CDR3 length is 13 residues. CDR3 nucleotides: TGTTCCAGCAGCCACAGGGATACCTACGAGCAGTACTTC. Translated, it gives CSSSHRDTYEQYF. Looking up the rest from reference TRBV7-9 and TRBJ2-7 gives the full variable domain: DTGVSQNPRHKITKRGQNVTFRCDPISEHNRLYWYRQTLGQGPEFLTYFQNEAQLEKSRLLSDRFSAERPKGSFSTLEIQRTEQGDSAMYLCSSSHRDTYEQYFGPGTRLTVT.

The chain joins TRBV25-1 to TRBJ2-6, with D perhaps TRBD2 (6 bases). The CDR3 has 15 residues. The germline V gene encodes CDR1 MGHDK and CDR2 SYGVNS. Trimming took 3 bases from V and 2 from J, leaving 8 bases between them. The chain's CDR3 is CASSDSGAGANVLTF. CDR3 coding DNA: TGTGCCAGCAGTGACTCGGGAGCTGGGGCCAACGTCCTGACTTTC.

The CDR3 region is CASSLGTGAYNEQFF. The CDR3 DNA reads as TGTGCCAGCAGTTTGGGGACTGGGGCATACAATGAGCAGTTCTTC. The chain employs TRBV27 and TRBJ2-1; D might be TRBD2 (6 bases). V was clipped by 3 bases and J by 4 bases, with 13 bases between them. Germline V gene sequence: CDR1 MNHEY, CDR2 SMNVEV (reference sequence). The CDR3 is 15 residues long.

V and J are TRBV19 and TRBJ2-3, with 8 bases identical to TRBD2. Germline lookup yields CDR1 LNHDA and CDR2 SQIVND (reference sequence). CDR3 length: 15 amino acids. J lost 0 bases, V lost 7 bases, and 6 bases had no gene match. This CDR3 is CASISSSGSTDTQYF. The CDR3 DNA reads as TGTGCCAGTATCTCTTCTAGCGGGAGCACAGATACGCAGTATTTT.

This clone has only one observation. This sequence joins TRBV27 and TRBJ2-5, with 8 bases aligning to TRBD2. Trimming removed 0 bases from V and 3 bases from J; junction bases left unmatched: 3. Germline V CDR1 and CDR2: MNHEY, SMNVEV (reference sequence). CDR3 size: 15 residues. Here the CDR3 DNA reads TGTGCCAGCAGTTTATCAACTAGCGGTGAAGAGACCCAGTACTTC. Translating it yields CASSLSTSGEETQYF.

This sequence joins TRBV28 and TRBJ1-2; 7 nucleotides match TRBD1. V dropped 3 bases and J dropped 3; count of bases not matched to a gene: 7. Germline values: CDR1 MDHEN, CDR2 SYDVKM. This CDR3 is built from 15 residues. Here the CDR3 DNA reads TGTGCCAGCAGTTTCCCGACAGGGTCCGACTATGGCTACACCTTC. Its protein product is CASSFPTGSDYGYTF.

The V call is TRBV6-5, the J call TRBJ2-3; D gene uncertain. The CDR3 is 16 amino acids. Looked up from germline, CDR1 is MNHEY and CDR2 is SVGAGI. V was shortened by 2 bases and J by 2 bases, with 14 bases between the two germline ends. CDR3: CASSYGLTLNTDTQYF. CDR3 coding DNA: TGTGCCAGCAGTTACGGTCTAACTTTGAACACAGATACGCAGTATTTT.

The chain uses TRBV7-6 and TRBJ2-1; D possibly corresponds to TRBD2 (5 bases). Germline-derived CDR1 and CDR2 are SGHVS and FNYEAQ. This CDR3 contains 16 residues. V dropped 0 bases and J dropped 6 bases, with 15 bases sitting between them. As DNA, the CDR3 is TGTGCCAGCAGCTTAGCGGCGCTAGCCCCTAGCAATGAGCAGTTCTTC. Translated: CASSLAALAPSNEQFF.

The gene calls are TRBV19 and TRBJ2-7; 11 nucleotides agree with TRBD1. Germline V gene lookup returns CDR1 LNHDA and CDR2 SQIVND (reference sequence). V shed 6 bases and J 2 bases; nucleotides not matched to a gene: 6. This CDR3 region has 15 residues. CDR3 sequence: CASRLTGQGAYEQYF. CDR3 DNA: TGTGCCAGTAGATTGACGGGACAGGGGGCCTACGAGCAGTACTTC.

The V gene is TRBV20-1, the J gene TRBJ2-1; D gene uncertain. Trimming shortened V by 5 bases and J by 7 bases, and 9 bases separated the two germline ends. CDR1 DFQATT and CDR2 SNEGSKA come from the germline V gene (reference sequence). This CDR3 spans 11 amino acids. CDR3 amino acids: CSAPETNEQFF. The CDR3 DNA follows: TGCAGTGCTCCCGAAACAAATGAGCAGTTCTTC.

The J gene is TRBJ2-5, the V gene TRBV7-9; D may be TRBD2 (5 bases). The CDR3 length is 14 residues. The V gene lost 5 bases and the J gene lost 4 bases, with 14 bases spanning the gap. Germline V lookup: CDR1 SEHNR, CDR2 FQNEAQ (reference sequence). The CDR3 loop is CASSLTSSGETQYF. Here the CDR3 DNA reads TGTGCCAGCAGCCTAACTAGTTCAGGAGAGACCCAGTACTTC.

This clone was found once. This rearrangement joins TRBV11-2 to TRBJ2-3; a weak D match, TRBD1 (7 bases). Trimming removed 1 base from V and 4 bases from J, with 12 bases in between. Looked up from germline, CDR1 is SGHAT and CDR2 is FQNNGV. The CDR3 loop spans 15 amino acids. CDR3 protein: CASSLAGGQSDTQYF. The CDR3 bases are TGTGCCAGCAGCTTAGCCGGGGGACAGTCAGATACGCAGTATTTT.

The table lists this clone with a few counts. The CDR3 is CASSSKNREAFF. In DNA form, the CDR3 reads TGTGCCAGCAGTTCGAAGAACCGCGAGGCTTTCTTT. V usage is TRBV6-6 and J usage is TRBJ1-1; D gene unclear. Germline CDR1 and CDR2: MNHNY and SVGAGI (reference sequence). The CDR3 spans 12 residues. The V and J ends lost 4 bases and 11 bases respectively, with 14 bases between them.

The gene calls are TRBV19 and TRBJ1-1; 7 positions match TRBD1. CDR3 length equals 17 residues. The V and J ends lost 2 bases and 0 bases, in that order; junction bases with no gene match: 9. Germline V CDR1 and CDR2: LNHDA, SQIVND (reference sequence). The CDR3 region has the DNA TGTGCCAGTAGTATAATTGGGGGACAGCTCATGAACACTGAAGCTTTCTTT. This codes for CASSIIGGQLMNTEAFF. The variable domain in full, completed from reference TRBV19 and TRBJ1-1, reads DGGITQSPKYLFRKEGQNVTLSCEQNLNHDAMYWYRQDPGQGLRLIYYSQIVNDFQKGDIAEGYSVSREKKESFPLTVTSAQKNPTAFYLCASSIIGGQLMNTEAFFGQGTRLTVV.

The chain has TRBV18 and TRBJ1-2; TRBD1 matches 7 bases. Trimming cost V 6 bases and J 8 bases; bases outside gene matches: 9. Germline V gene sequence: CDR1 KGHSH, CDR2 LQKENI. The length of the CDR3 is 13 residues. CDR3 bases: TGTGCCAGCTCGCCAGACAGGGCCCACGGCTACACCTTC. Its translation: CASSPDRAHGYTF.

The chain carries TRBV7-3 and TRBJ2-3; 7 bases are a match to TRBD2. The V segment lost 5 bases and the J segment 8 bases; nucleotides outside the gene matches: 7. Germline CDR1 and CDR2: SGHTA and FQGTGA. The CDR3 consists of 13 residues. This CDR3 reads CASSLTREGTQYF. The CDR3 bases are TGTGCCAGCAGCCTTACGAGGGAGGGTACGCAGTATTTT.

V is TRBV6-1 and J is TRBJ2-5, with D perhaps TRBD1 (5 bases). Trimming pared 6 bases from V and 5 bases from J, leaving 19 bases between. From germline, CDR1 is MNHNS and CDR2 SASEGT. The CDR3 extends over 15 amino acids. CDR3 sequence reads: CASRTEGAVWETQYF. In nucleotides, the CDR3 is TGTGCCAGCAGGACTGAAGGGGCTGTTTGGGAGACCCAGTACTTC.

This chain links TRBV18 with TRBJ2-7, with a tentative D call TRBD1 (6 bases). Germline V gene data show CDR1 as KGHSH and CDR2 as LQKENI. V lost 3 bases to trimming and J lost 3 bases, with 21 bases between them. This CDR3 contains 17 residues. The CDR3 DNA reads TGTGCCAGCTCACCGCTAGGACAGCAGTCTCTATTCTACGAGCAGTACTTC. Translated, it gives CASSPLGQQSLFYEQYF.

The V and J genes are TRBV28 and TRBJ2-7; 8 nucleotides agree with TRBD1. The CDR3 is made up of 14 amino acids. V shed 4 bases, J shed 3 bases, and the junction held 5 bases outside the gene matches. In germline, CDR1 is MDHEN, CDR2 SYDVKM. In DNA form, the CDR3 reads TGTGCCAGCAGTTCGATCGGACAGGGCTACGAGCAGTACTTC. This gives the protein CASSSIGQGYEQYF.

There are a few counts of this clone. V is TRBV15 and J is TRBJ2-1; TRBD2 matches at 10 bases. In germline, CDR1 is LNHNV, CDR2 YYDKDF (reference sequence). The CDR3 is made up of 15 amino acids. J lost 9 bases, V lost 9 bases, and 14 bases had no gene match. The CDR3 DNA reads as TGTGCCACAAAACGTCAGGGGACTAGCGCCGGTGAGCAGTTCTTC. Protein sequence: CATKRQGTSAGEQFF.

V usage is TRBV4-2 and J usage is TRBJ2-7; no definite D call. The CDR3 runs 14 residues. Germline V lookup: CDR1 LGHNA, CDR2 YNFKEQ. The V end was cut by 4 bases, the J end by 2 bases, with 12 bases between. CDR3 nucleotide sequence: TGTGCCAGCAGCCTCTCAGGCAGTCCCTACGAGCAGTACTTC. This codes for CASSLSGSPYEQYF.